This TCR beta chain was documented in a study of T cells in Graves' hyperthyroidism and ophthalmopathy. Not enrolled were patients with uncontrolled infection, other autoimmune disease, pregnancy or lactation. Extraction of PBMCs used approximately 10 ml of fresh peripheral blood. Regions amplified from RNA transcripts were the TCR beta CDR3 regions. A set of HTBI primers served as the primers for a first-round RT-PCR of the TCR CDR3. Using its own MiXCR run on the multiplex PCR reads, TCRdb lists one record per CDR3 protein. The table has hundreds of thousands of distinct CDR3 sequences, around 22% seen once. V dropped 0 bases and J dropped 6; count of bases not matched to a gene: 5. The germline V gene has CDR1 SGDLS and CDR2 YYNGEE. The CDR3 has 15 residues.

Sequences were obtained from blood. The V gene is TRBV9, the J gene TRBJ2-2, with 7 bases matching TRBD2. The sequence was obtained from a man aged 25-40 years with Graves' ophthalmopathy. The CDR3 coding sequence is TGTGCCAGCAGCGTAGGCGGGAGAAAACCCGGGGAGCTGTTTTTT. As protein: CASSVGGRKPGELFF.